The rows below give T cell receptor beta chains drawn from one sample of a study of blood T cell repertoires in COVID-19. Only in-frame clones appear in the TCRdb table, and some are missing; sequencing was by immunoSEQ multiplex PCR. The sample yields more than 140,000 clones, about 91% seen once. The sequenced sample was peripheral blood. The receptors originated from a woman aged 60-75 years with acute or convalescent COVID-19. CDR3s include the opening cysteine and the closing phenylalanine or tryptophan. Each record gives: D gene, clone size, J gene, V gene, CDR3 DNA, CDR3 protein. A D gene is named only where the DNA matches it firmly. Clone size is stated in some rows and not others, as once, few, many or a class when expanded.

D gene: TRBD1; clone size: .; J gene: TRBJ2-7; V gene: TRBV6-5; CDR3 DNA: TGTGCCAGCAGTTACCGGGACAGGGGCTACGAGCAGTACTTC; CDR3 protein: CASSYRDRGYEQYF
D gene: .; clone size: .; J gene: TRBJ2-1; V gene: TRBV28; CDR3 DNA: TGTGCCAGCAGAGCCGGAAGGAAGGGGGTAATCCCCTACAATGAGCAGTTCTTC; CDR3 protein: CASRAGRKGVIPYNEQFF
D gene: .; clone size: .; J gene: TRBJ1-2; V gene: TRBV29-1; CDR3 DNA: TGCAGCGTTGAATATAGTCCGGGATCCGGCTACACCTTC; CDR3 protein: CSVEYSPGSGYTF
D gene: TRBD1; clone size: .; J gene: TRBJ1-2; V gene: TRBV12-3/TRBV12-4; CDR3 DNA: TGTGCCGTACAGGGCAGGGGGCCGGGTGGCTACACCTTC; CDR3 protein: CAVQGRGPGGYTF
D gene: .; clone size: .; J gene: TRBJ2-1; V gene: TRBV6-2/TRBV6-3; CDR3 DNA: TGTGCCAGCAGTTACCCGAGCTCCTACAATGAGCAGTTCTTC; CDR3 protein: CASSYPSSYNEQFF
D gene: .; clone size: .; J gene: TRBJ2-2; V gene: TRBV7-2; CDR3 DNA: TGTGCCAGCAGCCTTCCAAGGGGGACCGGGGAGCTGTTTTTT; CDR3 protein: CASSLPRGTGELFF
D gene: .; clone size: .; J gene: TRBJ1-6; V gene: TRBV27; CDR3 DNA: TGTGCCACCAGCCCGAGACAGAATTCACCCCTCCACTTT; CDR3 protein: CATSPRQNSPLHF
D gene: .; clone size: .; J gene: TRBJ2-3; V gene: TRBV6-4; CDR3 DNA: TGTGCCAGCAGTGAAGGGGGTCTTGCTAGCACAGATACGCAGTATTTT; CDR3 protein: CASSEGGLASTDTQYF
D gene: .; clone size: .; J gene: TRBJ2-5; V gene: TRBV6-1; CDR3 DNA: TGTGCCAGCAGTGATAGTAACAGACTAACCCAAGAGACCCAGTACTTC; CDR3 protein: CASSDSNRLTQETQYF
D gene: .; clone size: .; J gene: TRBJ2-2; V gene: TRBV5-6; CDR3 DNA: TGTGCCAGCAGCTTGGCCAATCCAGGGGCGGCCGGGGAGCTGTTTTTT; CDR3 protein: CASSLANPGAAGELFF
D gene: .; clone size: .; J gene: TRBJ1-3; V gene: TRBV1; CDR3 DNA: TGCACCAGCAGCCTGAACGGAGACAACACCATATATTTT; CDR3 protein: CTSSLNGDNTIYF
D gene: TRBD1; clone size: once; J gene: TRBJ2-7; V gene: TRBV7-7; CDR3 DNA: TGTGCTAGCAGCTTAAGTCAGGGGGTTTACGAGCAGTACTTC; CDR3 protein: CASSLSQGVYEQYF
D gene: .; clone size: once; J gene: TRBJ2-5; V gene: TRBV3-1/TRBV3-2; CDR3 DNA: TGTGCCAGCAGCCAAGTGCTTGGCGAGGGCGGAGAGACCCAGTACTTC; CDR3 protein: CASSQVLGEGGETQYF
D gene: .; clone size: .; J gene: TRBJ1-1; V gene: TRBV6-5; CDR3 DNA: TGTGCCAGCAGTTACGCTGCGGCCATGAACACTGAAGCTTTCTTT; CDR3 protein: CASSYAAAMNTEAFF
D gene: .; clone size: .; J gene: TRBJ1-3; V gene: TRBV28; CDR3 DNA: TGTGCCAGCAGTTTCTGGCAGAACTCTGGAAACACCATATATTTT; CDR3 protein: CASSFWQNSGNTIYF
D gene: TRBD2; clone size: .; J gene: TRBJ2-3; V gene: TRBV5-1; CDR3 DNA: TGCGCCAGCGCACCCGGGACTAGCATGGATACGCAGTATTTT; CDR3 protein: CASAPGTSMDTQYF
D gene: .; clone size: few; J gene: TRBJ1-1; V gene: TRBV2; CDR3 DNA: TGTGCCAGCAGTCCTTTCGGCACTGAAGCTTTCTTT; CDR3 protein: CASSPFGTEAFF
D gene: .; clone size: few; J gene: TRBJ1-5; V gene: TRBV29-1; CDR3 DNA: TGCAGCGCACGGCGGGGGAGTGATCAGCCCCAGCATTTT; CDR3 protein: CSARRGSDQPQHF
D gene: TRBD1; clone size: .; J gene: TRBJ1-1; V gene: TRBV7-3; CDR3 DNA: TGTGCCAGCAGCAAGGACAGGGCGAACACTGAAGCTTTCTTT; CDR3 protein: CASSKDRANTEAFF
D gene: .; clone size: .; J gene: TRBJ2-7; V gene: TRBV27; CDR3 DNA: TGTGCCAGTAAAAGGGGCGGGGGCGAAACCTACGAGCAGTACTTC; CDR3 protein: CASKRGGGETYEQYF
D gene: .; clone size: .; J gene: TRBJ1-4; V gene: TRBV7-9; CDR3 DNA: TGTGCCAGCACCCCTACCCTCGATTCTGCAACTAATGAAAAACTGTTTTTT; CDR3 protein: CASTPTLDSATNEKLFF
D gene: TRBD1; clone size: .; J gene: TRBJ1-1; V gene: TRBV6-1; CDR3 DNA: TGTGCCAGCAGTGAAGCGGGACAGCGCAACACTGAAGCTTTCTTT; CDR3 protein: CASSEAGQRNTEAFF
D gene: .; clone size: .; J gene: TRBJ2-2; V gene: TRBV5-4; CDR3 DNA: TGTGCCAGCAGCTCTCGGACAATAGGCACCGGGGAGCTGTTTTTT; CDR3 protein: CASSSRTIGTGELFF
D gene: .; clone size: .; J gene: TRBJ2-2; V gene: TRBV11-2; CDR3 DNA: TGTGCCAGCAGCTTCCCCTCGGGGGGCGATCAATCAAACACCGGGGAGCTGTTTTTT; CDR3 protein: CASSFPSGGDQSNTGELFF
D gene: .; clone size: .; J gene: TRBJ2-3; V gene: TRBV5-4; CDR3 DNA: TGTGCCAGCAGCTTGGACAGGGATAGCACAGATACGCAGTATTTT; CDR3 protein: CASSLDRDSTDTQYF
D gene: .; clone size: .; J gene: TRBJ1-6; V gene: TRBV6-4; CDR3 DNA: TGTGCCAGCAGTGACTCCGGTTCCTATAATTCACCCCTCCACTTT; CDR3 protein: CASSDSGSYNSPLHF
D gene: .; clone size: .; J gene: TRBJ1-2; V gene: TRBV7-9; CDR3 DNA: TGTGCCGGAGAGCGGGACGTGGAGGGCTACACCTTC; CDR3 protein: CAGERDVEGYTF
D gene: .; clone size: .; J gene: TRBJ2-5; V gene: TRBV6-5; CDR3 DNA: TGTGCCAGCAGCGGGACTTTACAAGAGACCCAGTACTTC; CDR3 protein: CASSGTLQETQYF
D gene: TRBD1; clone size: .; J gene: TRBJ1-1; V gene: TRBV28; CDR3 DNA: TGTGCCAGCAGTCCCCCGACAGGGGCTGAAGCTTTCTTT; CDR3 protein: CASSPPTGAEAFF
D gene: TRBD2; clone size: .; J gene: TRBJ2-5; V gene: TRBV27; CDR3 DNA: TGTGCCAGCAGTTTATCCCCACCGGTCGGGACTAGTGGGCAAGTCCAAGAGACCCAGTACTTC; CDR3 protein: CASSLSPPVGTSGQVQETQYF
D gene: .; clone size: .; J gene: TRBJ2-7; V gene: TRBV12-3/TRBV12-4; CDR3 DNA: TGTGCCAGCAGTCCACGGGGTTCCGAGCAGTACTTC; CDR3 protein: CASSPRGSEQYF
D gene: TRBD1; clone size: .; J gene: TRBJ2-7; V gene: TRBV19; CDR3 DNA: TGTGCCAGTAGTGCGACAGGGATCTTCTCCTACGAGCAGTACTTC; CDR3 protein: CASSATGIFSYEQYF
D gene: .; clone size: .; J gene: TRBJ2-5; V gene: TRBV5-4; CDR3 DNA: TGTGCCAGCAGCTTGGGCGGTACCTTGGAGGAGACCCAGTACTTC; CDR3 protein: CASSLGGTLEETQYF
D gene: TRBD2; clone size: .; J gene: TRBJ2-3; V gene: TRBV6-1; CDR3 DNA: TGTGCCAGCAGTGAGTCCCCCCTCCTAGCGGGGAACACAGATACGCAGTATTTT; CDR3 protein: CASSESPLLAGNTDTQYF
D gene: TRBD2; clone size: .; J gene: TRBJ2-3; V gene: TRBV5-1; CDR3 DNA: TGCGCCAGCAGCGGACGGACTAGCGCAGATACGCAGTATTTT; CDR3 protein: CASSGRTSADTQYF
D gene: .; clone size: .; J gene: TRBJ1-2; V gene: TRBV11-2; CDR3 DNA: TGTGCCAGCAGCTTAGTTGCCCAGGGGAACTATGGCTACACCTTC; CDR3 protein: CASSLVAQGNYGYTF
D gene: .; clone size: .; J gene: TRBJ2-1; V gene: TRBV6-6; CDR3 DNA: TGTGCCAGCAGTTTCTCCGGGGCCTACAATGAGCAGTTCTTC; CDR3 protein: CASSFSGAYNEQFF
D gene: TRBD1; clone size: .; J gene: TRBJ1-1; V gene: TRBV5-1; CDR3 DNA: TGCGCCAGCAGCTTCGGGACAGGGCGGTTAGAAGCTTTCTTT; CDR3 protein: CASSFGTGRLEAFF
D gene: TRBD1; clone size: .; J gene: TRBJ1-5; V gene: TRBV5-5; CDR3 DNA: TGTGCCAGCAGGTCCGGGACAGGGGGACAGCCCCAGCATTTT; CDR3 protein: CASRSGTGGQPQHF
D gene: TRBD1; clone size: .; J gene: TRBJ1-6; V gene: TRBV6-6; CDR3 DNA: TGTGCCAGCATTATCCGGGACAGGGGTTCACCCCTCCACTTT; CDR3 protein: CASIIRDRGSPLHF
D gene: .; clone size: few; J gene: TRBJ1-6; V gene: TRBV23-1; CDR3 DNA: TGCGCCAGCAGTCAATTCGAGAAAAACTCTAATTCACCCCTCCACTTT; CDR3 protein: CASSQFEKNSNSPLHF
D gene: .; clone size: once; J gene: TRBJ2-7; V gene: TRBV7-9; CDR3 DNA: TGTGCCACCCAACCCGGGACAAAGGGTAGCGAGCAGTACTTC; CDR3 protein: CATQPGTKGSEQYF
D gene: .; clone size: once; J gene: TRBJ1-1; V gene: TRBV21-1; CDR3 DNA: TGTGCCAGCAGCAAGAGAGGGGGCCGTGAAGCTTTCTTT; CDR3 protein: CASSKRGGREAFF
D gene: .; clone size: .; J gene: TRBJ2-1; V gene: TRBV7-2; CDR3 DNA: TGTGCCAGCACCCCTGAGAGGGTTGCGGTCTTC; CDR3 protein: CASTPERVAVF
D gene: TRBD1; clone size: .; J gene: TRBJ1-6; V gene: TRBV10-3; CDR3 DNA: TGTGCCATCAGCTTGGGACAGATGAATTCACCCCTCCACTTT; CDR3 protein: CAISLGQMNSPLHF
D gene: TRBD1; clone size: .; J gene: TRBJ1-6; V gene: TRBV5-1; CDR3 DNA: TGCGCCAGCAGCAGAGGACAGGCCCCTAATTCACCCCTCCACTTT; CDR3 protein: CASSRGQAPNSPLHF
D gene: .; clone size: .; J gene: TRBJ1-1; V gene: TRBV28; CDR3 DNA: TGTGCCAGCAGTTTATGGACAGGGAACACTGAAGCTTTCTTT; CDR3 protein: CASSLWTGNTEAFF
D gene: TRBD2; clone size: .; J gene: TRBJ2-7; V gene: TRBV5-4; CDR3 DNA: TGTGCCAGCAGCCGAGCGGGGGATCTTTACGAGCAGTACTTC; CDR3 protein: CASSRAGDLYEQYF
D gene: .; clone size: few; J gene: TRBJ1-2; V gene: TRBV21-1; CDR3 DNA: TGTGCCAGCAGCAAAGTGGAAACAGGGGGTGTTAGCTATGGCTACACCTTC; CDR3 protein: CASSKVETGGVSYGYTF
D gene: TRBD2; clone size: .; J gene: TRBJ2-1; V gene: TRBV6-2/TRBV6-3; CDR3 DNA: TGTGCCAGCAGTTACTCGGGCGGGGGGGCCGATGAGCAGTTCTTC; CDR3 protein: CASSYSGGGADEQFF
D gene: .; clone size: .; J gene: TRBJ1-1; V gene: TRBV13; CDR3 DNA: TGTGCCAGCAGCTTGACTACAGGGCTGGGGCGCAACACTGAAGCTTTCTTT; CDR3 protein: CASSLTTGLGRNTEAFF
D gene: TRBD1; clone size: .; J gene: TRBJ1-2; V gene: TRBV28; CDR3 DNA: TGTGCCAGCTTTAGGATGGTAACTTTCCCGGGACAGGGGGCCGGTGGCTACACCTTC; CDR3 protein: CASFRMVTFPGQGAGGYTF
D gene: TRBD1; clone size: few; J gene: TRBJ1-1; V gene: TRBV7-9; CDR3 DNA: TGTGCCAGCAGCTTCGGACAGGGCACCACTGAAGCTTTCTTT; CDR3 protein: CASSFGQGTTEAFF
D gene: .; clone size: few; J gene: TRBJ2-2; V gene: TRBV2; CDR3 DNA: TGTGCCAGCCGGAGGGACACCGGGGAGCTGTTTTTT; CDR3 protein: CASRRDTGELFF
D gene: TRBD1; clone size: .; J gene: TRBJ1-1; V gene: TRBV11-2; CDR3 DNA: TGTGCCAGCAGCTTAGGAGGGGGCCGTGAAGCTTTCTTT; CDR3 protein: CASSLGGGREAFF
D gene: .; clone size: .; J gene: TRBJ1-3; V gene: TRBV19; CDR3 DNA: TGTGCCAGTAGTATCTCGGCAGGGGAGTACTCTGGAAACACCATATATTTT; CDR3 protein: CASSISAGEYSGNTIYF
D gene: TRBD2; clone size: .; J gene: TRBJ2-2; V gene: TRBV28; CDR3 DNA: TGTGCCAGCAGTTTATATCTAGCGGCGAACACCGGGGAGCTGTTTTTT; CDR3 protein: CASSLYLAANTGELFF